The entry below describes one T cell receptor beta chain. Sequencing used immunoSEQ multiplex PCR; TCRdb keeps in-frame clones, though not all of them. The top ten hold roughly 13% of the sample, which has about 71,000 clones, around 80% seen once. V lost 3 bases and J lost 9, with 12 bases in between. The germline CDR1 and CDR2 sequences are MGHDK and SYGVNS. The CDR3 consists of 13 residues. The data are from a study of blood T cell repertoires in COVID-19. Overall study context: T cells, B-cell-depleted T cells, or PBMCs supplied cDNA or gDNA.

The TCR comes from a woman over 75 with acute or convalescent COVID-19. The chain joins TRBV25-1 to TRBJ2-1, with D unclear. Sequenced: peripheral blood. This CDR3 is CASSDRYPGEQFF. CDR3 DNA sequence: TGTGCCAGCAGTGACCGGTACCCCGGTGAGCAGTTCTTC.